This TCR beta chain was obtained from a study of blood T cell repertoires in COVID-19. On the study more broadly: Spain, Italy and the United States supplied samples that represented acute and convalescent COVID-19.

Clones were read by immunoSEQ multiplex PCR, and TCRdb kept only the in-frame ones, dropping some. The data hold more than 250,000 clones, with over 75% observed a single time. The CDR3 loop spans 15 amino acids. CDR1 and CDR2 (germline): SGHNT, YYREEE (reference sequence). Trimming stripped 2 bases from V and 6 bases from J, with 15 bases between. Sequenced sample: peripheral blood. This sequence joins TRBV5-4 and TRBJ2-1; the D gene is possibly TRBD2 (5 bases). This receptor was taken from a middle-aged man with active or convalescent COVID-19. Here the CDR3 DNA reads TGTGCCAGCAGCTTAGCTTTGGCCCGGGGCAATGAGCAGTTCTTC. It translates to CASSLALARGNEQFF.